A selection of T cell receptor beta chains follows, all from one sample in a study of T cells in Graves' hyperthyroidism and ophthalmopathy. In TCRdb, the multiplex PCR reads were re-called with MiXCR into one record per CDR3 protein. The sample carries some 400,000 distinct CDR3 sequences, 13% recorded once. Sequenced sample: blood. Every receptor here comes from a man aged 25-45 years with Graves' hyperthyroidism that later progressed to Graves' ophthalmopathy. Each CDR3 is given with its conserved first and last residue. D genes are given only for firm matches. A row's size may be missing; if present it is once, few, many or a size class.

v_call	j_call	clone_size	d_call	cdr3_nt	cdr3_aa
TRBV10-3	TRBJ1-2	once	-	TGTGCCATCACTGGGACAACTAACGGCTACACCTTC	CAITGTTNGYTF
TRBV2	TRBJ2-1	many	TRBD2	TGTGCCAGCAGTCGGACTAGCGGAAACAATGAGCAGTTCTTC	CASSRTSGNNEQFF
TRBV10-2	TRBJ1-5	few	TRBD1	TGCGCCAGCAGTGGAGAAGAGACAGGGGGCAATCAGCCCCAGCATTTT	CASSGEETGGNQPQHF
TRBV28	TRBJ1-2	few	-	TGTGCCAGCAGTCCCACCTTCGCGCCCGCTAACTATGGCTACACCTTC	CASSPTFAPANYGYTF
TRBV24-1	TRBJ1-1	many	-	TGTGCCACCAGTGATTTCGGTGAGGGAACCGGAGCTTTCTTT	CATSDFGEGTGAFF
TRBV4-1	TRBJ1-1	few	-	TGCGCCAGCAGCCAATATCGGGGGTACAGGGTTCAGGGAATGAACACTGAAGCTTTCTTT	CASSQYRGYRVQGMNTEAFF
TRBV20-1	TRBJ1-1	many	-	TGCAGTGCTAGAGTGGCCCAGGGAGGAACTGAAGCTTTCTTT	CSARVAQGGTEAFF
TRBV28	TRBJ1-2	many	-	TGTGCCAGCAGAGAGAAGGGCAACTATGGCTACACCTTC	CASREKGNYGYTF
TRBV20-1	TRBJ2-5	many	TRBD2	TGCAGTGCTAGAGACGGGGGGAGTAGTCAAGAGACCCAGTACTTC	CSARDGGSSQETQYF
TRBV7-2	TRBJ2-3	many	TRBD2	TGTGCCAGCCGCGCGGGGGACGCAGATACGCAGTATTTT	CASRAGDADTQYF
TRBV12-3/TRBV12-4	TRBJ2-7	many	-	TGTGCCAGCAGTTCGGGACGGCGCGGCGAGCAGTACTTC	CASSSGRRGEQYF
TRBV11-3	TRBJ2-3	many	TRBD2	TGTGCCAGCAGCTTAGGACTAGCGGGGGGACCGTTCACAGATACGCAGTATTTT	CASSLGLAGGPFTDTQYF
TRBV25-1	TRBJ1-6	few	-	TGTGCCAGCAGTGACTCCGGGACACGTGGAGGGGATTCACCCCTCCACTTT	CASSDSGTRGGDSPLHF
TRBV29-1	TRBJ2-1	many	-	TGCAGCGTTGGGCGGTCCGGGCGCGATGAGCAGTTCTTC	CSVGRSGRDEQFF
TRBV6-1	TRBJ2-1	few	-	TGTGCCAGCAGCAATCTTCCGGGGAATGAGCAGTTCTTC	CASSNLPGNEQFF
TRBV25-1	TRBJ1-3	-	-	TGTGCCAGCAGTGCGGCAGGGACAGGAAACACCATATATTTT	CASSAAGTGNTIYF
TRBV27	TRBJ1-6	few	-	TGTGCCAGCGGAAGGGACCGCTCAAATTCACCCCTCCACTTT	CASGRDRSNSPLHF
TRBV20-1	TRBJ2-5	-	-	TGCAGTGCCGCTGTAATAGCGGCTCTACAAGAGACCCAGTACTTC	CSAAVIAALQETQYF
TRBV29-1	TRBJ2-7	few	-	TGCAGCGTTGAACAGGGGTACGAGCAGTACTTC	CSVEQGYEQYF
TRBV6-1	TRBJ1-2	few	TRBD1	TGTGCCAGCAGTTTTTCGACAGGGGGAGGTAGAGATGGCTACACCTTC	CASSFSTGGGRDGYTF
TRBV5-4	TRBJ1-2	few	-	TGTGCCAGCAGCACCGCAGGGACTAACTATGGCTACACCTTC	CASSTAGTNYGYTF
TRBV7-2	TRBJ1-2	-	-	TGTGCCAGCAGCTCCCGGGGGGGCTCAATATATGGCTACACCTTC	CASSSRGGSIYGYTF
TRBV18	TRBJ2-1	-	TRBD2	TGTGCCAGCTCACCCTTTACTAGCGGGGGGGCCCATGAGCAGTTCTTC	CASSPFTSGGAHEQFF
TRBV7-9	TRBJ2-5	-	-	TGTGCCAGCAGGTCACGAGAGACCCAGTACTTC	CASRSRETQYF
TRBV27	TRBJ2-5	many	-	TGTGCCAGCAGTTTCGGGATAGGGGAGACCCAGTACTTC	CASSFGIGETQYF
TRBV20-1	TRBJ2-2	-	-	TGCAGTGCTAGAGGATTATTCACCGGGGAGCTGTTTTTT	CSARGLFTGELFF
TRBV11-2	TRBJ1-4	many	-	TGTGCCAGCAGCTTCGGACAGCCGAATGAAAAACTGTTTTTT	CASSFGQPNEKLFF